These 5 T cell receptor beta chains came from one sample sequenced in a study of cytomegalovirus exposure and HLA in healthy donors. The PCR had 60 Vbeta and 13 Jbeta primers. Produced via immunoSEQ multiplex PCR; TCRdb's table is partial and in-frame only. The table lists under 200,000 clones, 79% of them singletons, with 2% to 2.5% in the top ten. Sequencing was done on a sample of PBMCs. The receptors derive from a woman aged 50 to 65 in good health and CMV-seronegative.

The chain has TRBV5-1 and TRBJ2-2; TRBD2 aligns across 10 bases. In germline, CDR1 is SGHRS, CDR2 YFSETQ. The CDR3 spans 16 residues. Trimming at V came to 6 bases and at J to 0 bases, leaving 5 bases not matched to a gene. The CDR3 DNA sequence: TGCGCCAGCACGACGGGACTAGCGACGAACACCGGGGAGCTGTTTTTT. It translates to CASTTGLATNTGELFF.

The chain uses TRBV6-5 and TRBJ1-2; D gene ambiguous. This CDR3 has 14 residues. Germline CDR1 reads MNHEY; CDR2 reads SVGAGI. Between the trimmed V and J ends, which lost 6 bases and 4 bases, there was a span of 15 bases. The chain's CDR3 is CASSQRASRYGYTF. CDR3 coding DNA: TGTGCCAGCAGCCAGAGGGCCAGCCGCTATGGCTACACCTTC.

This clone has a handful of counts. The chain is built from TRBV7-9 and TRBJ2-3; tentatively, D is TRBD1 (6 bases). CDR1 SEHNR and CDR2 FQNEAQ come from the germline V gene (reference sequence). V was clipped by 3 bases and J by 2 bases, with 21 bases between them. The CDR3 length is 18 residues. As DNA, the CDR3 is TGTGCCAGCAGCTTCGGCCAGGGGACCGTCCCAGTCACAGATACGCAGTATTTT. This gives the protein CASSFGQGTVPVTDTQYF. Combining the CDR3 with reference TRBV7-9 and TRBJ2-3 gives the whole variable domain DTGVSQNPRHKITKRGQNVTFRCDPISEHNRLYWYRQTLGQGPEFLTYFQNEAQLEKSRLLSDRFSAERPKGSFSTLEIQRTEQGDSAMYLCASSFGQGTVPVTDTQYFGPGTRLTVL.

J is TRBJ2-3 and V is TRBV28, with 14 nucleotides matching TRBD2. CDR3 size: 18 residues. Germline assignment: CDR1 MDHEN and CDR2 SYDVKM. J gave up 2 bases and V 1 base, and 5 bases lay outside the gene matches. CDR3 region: CASSLLRLAGGDTDTQYF. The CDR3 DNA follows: TGTGCCAGCAGTTTATTAAGACTAGCGGGAGGGGACACAGATACGCAGTATTTT.

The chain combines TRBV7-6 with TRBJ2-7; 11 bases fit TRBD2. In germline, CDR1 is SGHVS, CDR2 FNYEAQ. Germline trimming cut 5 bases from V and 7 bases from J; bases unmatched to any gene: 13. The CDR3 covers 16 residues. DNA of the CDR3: TGTGCCAGCAGCCACACCTCGGGAACTAGCGGGAGAGAGCAGTACTTC. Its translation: CASSHTSGTSGREQYF. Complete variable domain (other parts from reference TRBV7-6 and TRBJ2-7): GAGVSQSPRYKVTKRGQDVALRCDPISGHVSLYWYRQALGQGPEFLTYFNYEAQQDKSGLPNDRFSAERPEGSISTLTIQRTEQRDSAMYRCASSHTSGTSGREQYFGPGTRLTVT.